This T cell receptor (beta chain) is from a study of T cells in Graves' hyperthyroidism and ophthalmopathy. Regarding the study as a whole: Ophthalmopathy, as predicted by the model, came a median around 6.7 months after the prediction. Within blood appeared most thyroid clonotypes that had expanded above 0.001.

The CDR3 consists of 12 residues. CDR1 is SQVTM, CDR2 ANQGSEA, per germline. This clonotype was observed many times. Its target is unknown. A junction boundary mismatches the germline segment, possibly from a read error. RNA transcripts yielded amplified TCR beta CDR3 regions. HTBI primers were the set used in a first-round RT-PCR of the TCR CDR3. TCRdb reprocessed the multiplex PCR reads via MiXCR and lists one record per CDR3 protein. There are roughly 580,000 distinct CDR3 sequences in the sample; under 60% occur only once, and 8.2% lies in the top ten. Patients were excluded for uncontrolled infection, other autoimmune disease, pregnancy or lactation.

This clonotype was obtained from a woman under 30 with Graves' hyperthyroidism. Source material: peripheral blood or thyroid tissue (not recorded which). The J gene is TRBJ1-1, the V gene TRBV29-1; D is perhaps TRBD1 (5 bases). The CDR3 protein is CSVEDGGMEAFF. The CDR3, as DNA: TGCAGCGTCGAAGACGGGGGAATGGAGGCTTTCTTT.